The next 23 T cell receptor beta chains were all read from a single sample in a study of human thymus T cells (dated by TCRdb to the early 2020s). The library was produced with the immunoSEQ multiplex PCR assay. This is the immuneACCESS table as TCRdb keeps it, with only in-frame sequences that have V and J called. A part of the clones is gone; compared with another copy, unresolved V genes explain less than half, and the rest is unexplained. Counted in this sample were roughly 130,000 clones; around 94% of them appeared once. Approximately 0.022% of the sample lies in the top ten. The thymus tissue came from surgical resects taken out during corrective cardiac surgery. Material: thymus tissue. Receptors originate from a boy under three years old with a congenital heart defect but otherwise immunologically healthy.

V and J are TRBV25-1 and TRBJ2-1; D is perhaps TRBD1 (6 bases). Deletions cut 4 bases from V and 3 bases from J, with 16 bases between. Germline lookup yields CDR1 MGHDK and CDR2 SYGVNS. This CDR3 is 16 amino acids long. DNA for the CDR3: TGTGCCAGCAGTGTTCAGGGGAGCGATCTCTACAATGAGCAGTTCTTC. It is translated as CASSVQGSDLYNEQFF.

This chain links TRBV4-3 with TRBJ1-6; D is possibly TRBD1 (5 bases). CDR3 length equals 16 residues. The germline CDR1 and CDR2 sequences are LGHNA and YSLEER. V was clipped by 3 bases and J by 2 bases, with 11 bases between them. CDR3 residues: CASSHGGIPYNSPLHF. CDR3 bases: TGCGCCAGCAGCCACGGGGGGATTCCCTATAATTCACCCCTCCACTTT.

The gene calls are TRBV19 and TRBJ2-3; tentative D call: TRBD1 (7 bases). V was clipped by 5 bases and J by 3 bases, with 15 bases between them. The V gene's germline CDR1 is LNHDA and CDR2 SQIVND (reference sequence). This CDR3 spans 15 amino acids. CDR3 region: CASSFGGGRTDTQYF. CDR3 in DNA: TGTGCCAGTAGTTTCGGAGGGGGCAGGACAGATACGCAGTATTTT.

This clone was counted once. The chain has TRBV28 and TRBJ1-5; D unresolved. Germline V CDR1 and CDR2: MDHEN, SYDVKM. CDR3 length equals 13 residues. The V end lost 6 bases, the J end lost 1 base, and 7 bases lay between the germline ends. CDR3 DNA: TGTGCCAGCAGGCAGGAAAGCAATCAGCCCCAGCATTTT. This sequence encodes CASRQESNQPQHF.

The chain combines TRBV28 with TRBJ1-1; 8 nucleotides line up with TRBD1. The CDR3 length is 13 residues. The junction had 1 base not matched to a gene; V was cut back by 7 bases and J by 0 bases. Germline CDR1 is MDHEN and CDR2 is SYDVKM. CDR3 bases: TGTGCCAGCAAGGGACAGGTGAACACTGAAGCTTTCTTT. Translating gives CASKGQVNTEAFF.

The chain joins TRBV18 to TRBJ1-5; D is uncertain. The germline CDR1 and CDR2 sequences are KGHSH and LQKENI. This CDR3 is 16 amino acids long. V was clipped by 3 bases and J by 4 bases, with 16 bases between them. CDR3 DNA: TGTGCCAGCTCACCGAGCGGACGTTTTGGGAATCAGCCCCAGCATTTT. Amino acid sequence: CASSPSGRFGNQPQHF.

A single count supports this clone. This chain links TRBV10-2 with TRBJ1-4, with unresolved D. V gave up 2 bases and J gave up 7 bases, with 14 bases separating them. CDR1 and CDR2 (germline): WSHSY, SAAADI. This CDR3 region has 15 residues. The CDR3 bases are TGCGCCAGCAGTGAGCCCGGACGTACGTTTGAAAAACTGTTTTTT. Translating it yields CASSEPGRTFEKLFF.

The rearrangement uses TRBV30 and TRBJ1-2; D gene unclear. Trimming left V 0 bases short and J 4 bases short, with 15 bases between. The CDR3 contains 15 residues. The germline V gene has CDR1 GTSNPN and CDR2 SVGIG (reference sequence). CDR3 DNA: TGTGCCTGGAGTGTCACGGCCTCATCTCGCTATGGCTACACCTTC. Protein product: CAWSVTASSRYGYTF.

This chain uses TRBV7-2 with TRBJ2-2; no definite D call. V lost 5 bases, J lost 6 bases, and 4 bases lay in between. This CDR3 spans 11 amino acids. Germline V gene data show CDR1 as SGHTA and CDR2 as FQGNSA. The CDR3: CASSPAGELFF. CDR3 nucleotides: TGTGCCAGCAGCCCGGCCGGGGAGCTGTTTTTT.

CDR3 amino acids: CASSVPRRVEKLFF. The CDR3 nucleotides are TGTGCCAGCAGTGTCCCCAGGAGAGTGGAAAAACTGTTTTTT. This chain uses TRBV6-1 with TRBJ1-4, with D unclear. CDR3 length: 14 residues. V was trimmed by 4 bases and J by 8 bases, leaving 14 bases between them. Germline CDR1 is MNHNS and CDR2 is SASEGT.

The genes are TRBV6-5 and TRBJ2-5; D perhaps matches TRBD1 (6 bases). Looked up from germline, CDR1 is MNHEY and CDR2 is SVGAGI. The CDR3 sequence is 13 residues long. The V and J ends lost 7 bases and 3 bases respectively, with 12 bases between them. CDR3: CASNRGGEETQYF. CDR3 nucleotide sequence: TGTGCCAGCAATCGTGGGGGCGAAGAGACCCAGTACTTC.

Comments on this clone: Mismatch with germline at one junction end may stem from a read error. The CDR3 region is CASSNDRVGCF. CDR3 coding DNA: TGTGCCAGCAGCAATGACAGGGTAGGATGCTTC. The chain couples TRBV11-2 to TRBJ1-2; TRBD1 matches 7 bases. The CDR3 spans 11 residues. Germline values: CDR1 SGHAT, CDR2 FQNNGV.

V and J are TRBV7-2 and TRBJ2-3; 8 bases agree with TRBD2. This CDR3 contains 14 residues. In germline, CDR1 is SGHTA, CDR2 FQGNSA. After removal of 6 bases from V and 3 bases from J, the junction contained 5 bases not matched to a gene. CDR3 bases: TGTGCCAGCAGGCCGGGACTAGAGACAGATACGCAGTATTTT. Protein product: CASRPGLETDTQYF.

This chain links TRBV9 with TRBJ2-1; TRBD1 matches at 9 bases. The J segment lost 8 bases and the V segment lost 0 bases, leaving 12 bases of the junction unmatched. The CDR3 is made up of 17 amino acids. CDR1 is SGDLS and CDR2 is YYNGEE in the germline V gene. DNA for the CDR3: TGTGCCAGCAGCGTAGGAGCCCGGGACAGGGAGGTTGATGAGCAGTTCTTC. It translates to CASSVGARDREVDEQFF.

This clone was counted only a few times. The genes are TRBV30 and TRBJ1-4; D ambiguous. CDR1 GTSNPN and CDR2 SVGIG come from the germline V gene (reference sequence). V was clipped by 0 bases and J by 6 bases, with 5 bases between them. This CDR3 is 12 amino acids long. The CDR3 reads CAWSVGHEKLFF. CDR3 sequence (DNA): TGTGCCTGGAGTGTAGGCCATGAAAAACTGTTTTTT. Variable domain in full (rest from reference TRBV30 and TRBJ1-4): SQTIHQWPATLVQPVGSPLSLECTVEGTSNPNLYWYRQAAGRGLQLLFYSVGIGQISSEVPQNLSASRPQDRQFILSSKKLLLSDSGFYLCAWSVGHEKLFFGSGTQLSVL.

CDR3 in DNA: TGCGCCAGCAGCTTGGGACTAGCGGGGGGCACAGATACGCAGTATTTT. Protein product: CASSLGLAGGTDTQYF. This sequence joins TRBV5-1 and TRBJ2-3, with TRBD2 matching 12 bases. Germline CDR1 reads SGHRS; CDR2 reads YFSETQ. J gave up 1 base and V 0 bases, and 0 bases lay outside the gene matches. This CDR3 is 16 amino acids long.

This chain links TRBV5-6 with TRBJ1-3, with D perhaps TRBD1 (5 bases). Germline V gene sequence: CDR1 SGHDT, CDR2 YYEEEE. The CDR3 sequence is 16 residues long. Deletions cut 0 bases from V and 8 bases from J, with 18 bases between. CDR3 in DNA: TGTGCCAGCAGCTTGGCAGGGACTTTCGAGTCAGACACCATATATTTT. Translation: CASSLAGTFESDTIYF. Complete variable domain (other parts from reference TRBV5-6 and TRBJ1-3): DAGVTQSPTHLIKTRGQQVTLRCSPKSGHDTVSWYQQALGQGPQFIFQYYEEEERQRGNFPDRFSGHQFPNYSSELNVNALLLGDSALYLCASSLAGTFESDTIYFGEGSWLTVV.

The CDR3 reads CASSVRTAPRRYEQYF. CDR3 DNA sequence: TGTGCCAGCAGTGTACGTACAGCCCCCCGCCGCTACGAGCAGTACTTC. The chain recombines TRBV6-1 with TRBJ2-7; no firm D call. This CDR3 has 16 residues. CDR1 and CDR2 from the germline V gene are MNHNS and SASEGT. V lost 4 bases and J 3 bases, leaving 19 bases between the germline ends.

The V gene is TRBV19, the J gene TRBJ1-3; no clear D. In germline, CDR1 is LNHDA, CDR2 SQIVND (reference sequence). The CDR3 totals 14 residues. The germline V and J ends were trimmed by 7 bases and 0 bases, with 10 bases remaining between them. CDR3 region: CASTASSSGNTIYF. The CDR3 coding sequence is TGTGCCAGTACAGCTTCCTCCTCTGGAAACACCATATATTTT.

The chain recombines TRBV28 with TRBJ2-1, with TRBD2 matching over 14 bases. Germline CDR1 reads MDHEN; CDR2 reads SYDVKM. There are 17 residues in the CDR3. Losses at the gene ends were 3 bases for V and 5 bases for J; bases not matched to a gene: 6. CDR3 protein: CASSFDPTSGGDNEQFF. The CDR3, as DNA: TGTGCCAGCAGTTTTGATCCGACTAGCGGGGGGGACAATGAGCAGTTCTTC.

This chain links TRBV11-3 with TRBJ2-3; 7 nucleotides match TRBD2. The CDR3 is made up of 17 amino acids. V was pared by 5 bases and J by 2 bases, with 13 bases of the junction left unmatched. Per germline, CDR1 SGHNT and CDR2 YENEEA. Here the CDR3 reads CASSIAARGGDTDTQYF. DNA of the CDR3: TGTGCCAGCAGCATCGCCGCCCGCGGGGGAGACACAGATACGCAGTATTTT.

This chain uses TRBV4-2 with TRBJ2-7; possibly TRBD2 for D (6 bases). Trimming left V 0 bases short and J 4 bases short, with 13 bases between. CDR1 is LGHNA and CDR2 is YNFKEQ in the germline V gene. The CDR3 sequence is 15 residues long. In nucleotides, the CDR3 is TGTGCCAGCAGCCAAGATGTTGACCTAGCGTACGAGCAGTACTTC. It specifies CASSQDVDLAYEQYF.

The chain employs TRBV11-2 and TRBJ2-3; D is perhaps TRBD1 (5 bases). Germline loops: CDR1 SGHAT, CDR2 FQNNGV. The ends were cut back, 7 bases at V and 2 bases at J, with 10 bases in the middle. The CDR3 contains 13 residues. In nucleotides, the CDR3 is TGTGCCAGCACTTACAGGAACACAGATACGCAGTATTTT. It encodes CASTYRNTDTQYF.